The 28 T cell receptor beta chains below all came from one sample that was sequenced in a study of T cell responses to AZD1222 COVID-19 vaccine. Data came from immunoSEQ multiplex PCR; TCRdb stores just in-frame clones and leaves some out. The top ten clones hold roughly 0.6% of a sample with around 250,000 clones, 93% of them seen once. Specimen: peripheral blood, collected on day 0 of AZD1222 vaccination. The receptor set was obtained from an adult in good health.

Notes on this clone: Distinct nucleotide sequences in the sample also encode this CDR3. V and J are TRBV7-3 and TRBJ2-7; TRBD1 matches 9 bases. Germline values: CDR1 SGHTA, CDR2 FQGTGA. Losses at the gene ends were 5 bases for V and 3 bases for J; bases not matched to a gene: 2. The CDR3 has 13 residues. In nucleotides, the CDR3 is TGTGCCAGCAGCCTGGACAGGGGCTACGAGCAGTACTTC. Its protein is CASSLDRGYEQYF.

The rearrangement joins TRBV7-3 to TRBJ2-2; 11 nucleotides line up with TRBD2. The trim removed 4 bases at V and 5 bases at J, leaving 6 bases unmatched. Germline CDR1 reads SGHTA; CDR2 reads FQGTGA. There are 16 residues in the CDR3. The CDR3 reads CASSSQGTSGTGELFF. In DNA form, the CDR3 reads TGTGCCAGCAGCTCCCAGGGGACTAGCGGAACCGGGGAGCTGTTTTTT.

This clone was detected only once. The V call is TRBV9, the J call TRBJ1-4, with 8 bases fitting TRBD1. The CDR3 contains 15 residues. Germline CDR1 SGDLS, CDR2 YYNGEE. Trimming took 3 bases from V and 3 from J; bases not matched to a gene: 4. The CDR3 here is CASSDQGASNEKLFF. Here the CDR3 DNA reads TGTGCCAGCAGCGACCAGGGGGCCTCTAATGAAAAACTGTTTTTT.

The chain combines TRBV4-1 with TRBJ2-1, with TRBD2 matching 7 bases. The V gene end was trimmed by 3 bases and the J gene end by 15 bases; junction bases not matched to a gene: 8. The CDR3 is 12 residues long. Germline loops: CDR1 MGHRA, CDR2 YSYEKL. The CDR3 DNA is TGCGCCAGCAGCCAGCCCGGGGGGAGCCGGTTCTTC. It is translated as CASSQPGGSRFF.

This sequence joins TRBV4-2 and TRBJ2-3; D gene ambiguous. The germline gives CDR1 LGHNA, CDR2 YNFKEQ. The CDR3 is 13 amino acids. The V and J ends lost 4 bases and 2 bases respectively, with 7 bases between them. The CDR3 DNA sequence: TGTGCCAGCAGCCCCCGTGCCACAGATACGCAGTATTTT. It codes for CASSPRATDTQYF.

Worth noting for this clone: At one end, the junction sequence differs from germline, possibly due to a read error. The chain has TRBV18 and TRBJ1-1; no reliable D call. This CDR3 is 14 amino acids long. Germline loops: CDR1 KGHSH, CDR2 LQKENI. The CDR3 DNA sequence: TGTGCCAGCTCAGCACAATCGACATCCTCTGAGGCTTTCTTT. Translated: CASSAQSTSSEAFF. The variable domain in full, completed from reference TRBV18 and TRBJ1-1, reads NAGVMQNPRHLVRRRGQEARLRCSPMKGHSHVYWYRQLPEEGLKFMVYLQKENIIDESGMPKERFSAEFPKEGPSILRIQQVVRGDSAAYFCASSAQSTSSEAFFGQGTRLTVV.

The chain joins TRBV6-2 or TRBV6-3 to TRBJ2-1; D may be TRBD2 (6 bases). CDR1 MNHEY and CDR2 SVGEGT come from the germline V gene. This CDR3 contains 16 residues. The germline V and J ends were trimmed by 5 bases and 2 bases, with 16 bases remaining between them. The CDR3 protein is CASSKSAGPPYNEQFF. The CDR3 DNA reads TGTGCCAGCAGTAAGTCAGCGGGCCCCCCCTACAATGAGCAGTTCTTC.

The chain couples TRBV20-1 to TRBJ2-7; D gene ambiguous. Germline lookup yields CDR1 DFQATT and CDR2 SNEGSKA (reference sequence). V shed 6 bases and J shed 5 bases, with 8 bases lying between them. This CDR3 region has 10 residues. The CDR3 sequence is CSAPQDEQYF. CDR3 DNA: TGCAGTGCCCCCCAAGACGAGCAGTACTTC.

This clone has only one observation. Here the CDR3 reads CASSFPPGRVGNTIYF. The DNA for the CDR3 is TGTGCCAGCAGTTTCCCCCCGGGCAGGGTCGGAAACACCATATATTTT. J is TRBJ1-3 and V is TRBV28, with D possibly matching TRBD1 (5 bases). There are 16 residues in the CDR3. Per the germline V gene, CDR1 is MDHEN and CDR2 is SYDVKM. Trimming shortened V by 3 bases and J by 4 bases, and 16 bases separated the two germline ends.

The chain employs TRBV7-3 and TRBJ2-1; D is uncertain. This CDR3 spans 11 amino acids. Germline-derived CDR1 and CDR2 are SGHTA and FQGTGA. The ends were cut back, 2 bases at V and 9 bases at J, with 5 bases in the middle. The chain's CDR3 is CASSLSGEQFF. CDR3 DNA sequence: TGTGCCAGCAGCTTATCTGGTGAGCAGTTCTTC.

The chain carries TRBV12-2 and TRBJ2-1. TRBV12-2 represents a pseudogene. The CDR3 covers 16 residues. DNA for the CDR3: TGTGCAAGTCGCTTAGCCCTGGAGCAGGGGGGGAATGAGCAGTTCTTC. This sequence encodes CASRLALEQGGNEQFF.

The rearrangement joins TRBV5-5 to TRBJ1-5; D remains unclear. The CDR3 has 13 residues. V was pared by 0 bases and J by 0 bases, with 1 base between. Germline-derived CDR1 and CDR2 are SGHKS and YYEKEE (reference sequence). DNA for the CDR3: TGTGCCAGCAGCTTGGGTAGCAATCAGCCCCAGCATTTT. Translating gives CASSLGSNQPQHF. The full variable domain, with the rest looked up from reference TRBV5-5 and TRBJ1-5, is DAGVTQSPTHLIKTRGQQVTLRCSPISGHKSVSWYQQVLGQGPQFIFQYYEKEERGRGNFPDRFSARQFPNYSSELNVNALLLGDSALYLCASSLGSNQPQHFGDGTRLSIL.

The chain has TRBV12-3 or TRBV12-4 and TRBJ2-7; D is unclear. Trimming took 3 bases from V and 8 from J, leaving 14 bases between them. This CDR3 spans 13 amino acids. The CDR3 is CASSFTRHGQQYF. The CDR3 nucleotides are TGTGCCAGCAGTTTCACGCGGCACGGACAGCAGTACTTC.

The chain is built from TRBV11-2 and TRBJ1-2; D may be TRBD1 (5 bases). The CDR3 has 13 amino acids. CDR1 is SGHAT and CDR2 is FQNNGV in the germline V gene. Trimming took 5 bases from V and 8 from J, leaving 15 bases between them. CDR3 DNA sequence: TGTGCCAGCAGCCCTCGGGACTATAGCGGCTACACCTTC. It yields the protein CASSPRDYSGYTF.

This sequence joins TRBV11-2 and TRBJ1-2, with D maybe TRBD1 (6 bases). V was cut by 9 bases and J by 8 bases, with 19 bases left in between. Germline V gene data show CDR1 as SGHAT and CDR2 as FQNNGV. The CDR3 contains 13 residues. For the CDR3, the DNA is TGTGCCAGTCTTAACACAGGGAGACCGGGCTACACCTTC. Residues: CASLNTGRPGYTF.

The chain uses TRBV11-2 and TRBJ2-2, with unresolved D. Trimming cost V 6 bases and J 5 bases, with 13 bases left between them. Per germline, CDR1 SGHAT and CDR2 FQNNGV. This CDR3 is built from 14 residues. CDR3 DNA sequence: TGTGCCAGCAGATCTGGGGTGGGGACCGGGGAGCTGTTTTTT. Its translation: CASRSGVGTGELFF.

The chain is built from TRBV5-4 and TRBJ2-2; 9 nucleotides agree with TRBD1. Germline trimming cut 3 bases from V and 5 bases from J; bases unmatched to any gene: 8. The germline gives CDR1 SGHNT, CDR2 YYREEE (reference sequence). CDR3 length: 16 amino acids. CDR3 in DNA: TGTGCCAGCAGCTCAGGCAGACAGGGGGAGACCGGGGAGCTGTTTTTT. As protein: CASSSGRQGETGELFF.

The chain recombines TRBV28 with TRBJ1-6; the match to TRBD1 covers 7 bases. The ends lost 5 bases at V and 0 bases at J; junction bases unmatched: 4. Germline V gene data show CDR1 as MDHEN and CDR2 as SYDVKM. The CDR3 loop spans 16 amino acids. The CDR3 loop is CASSPDRASYNSPLHF. CDR3 DNA: TGTGCCAGCAGTCCAGACAGGGCCTCCTATAATTCACCCCTCCACTTT.

The rearrangement uses TRBV5-5 and TRBJ2-1; 8 bases line up with TRBD2. CDR1 is SGHKS and CDR2 is YYEKEE in the germline V gene (reference sequence). The CDR3 has 16 residues. Trimming removed 2 bases from V and 2 bases from J; junction bases left unmatched: 6. The CDR3, as DNA: TGTGCCAGCAGCTTCCTAGCGGGCCAAACCTACAATGAGCAGTTCTTC. This translates into CASSFLAGQTYNEQFF. Variable domain in full (rest from reference TRBV5-5 and TRBJ2-1): DAGVTQSPTHLIKTRGQQVTLRCSPISGHKSVSWYQQVLGQGPQFIFQYYEKEERGRGNFPDRFSARQFPNYSSELNVNALLLGDSALYLCASSFLAGQTYNEQFFGPGTRLTVL.

This chain connects TRBV19 to TRBJ1-5, with TRBD1 as a possible D gene (5 bases). Looked up from germline, CDR1 is LNHDA and CDR2 is SQIVND (reference sequence). The germline V and J ends were trimmed by 11 bases and 4 bases, with 15 bases remaining between them. The CDR3 has 13 amino acids. CDR3 bases: TGTGCCTCCCGCGGGGGAGGGAATCAGCCCCAGCATTTT. Translation: CASRGGGNQPQHF. Combining the CDR3 with reference TRBV19 and TRBJ1-5 gives the whole variable domain DGGITQSPKYLFRKEGQNVTLSCEQNLNHDAMYWYRQDPGQGLRLIYYSQIVNDFQKGDIAEGYSVSREKKESFPLTVTSAQKNPTAFYLCASRGGGNQPQHFGDGTRLSIL.

Regarding this clone: Other DNA sequences within the sample encode an identical CDR3. V gene TRBV15 combines with J gene TRBJ2-7; D not certain. V was cut by 0 bases and J by 3 bases, with 3 bases left in between. This CDR3 is 12 amino acids long. Germline V gives CDR1 LNHNV, CDR2 YYDKDF (reference sequence). Here the CDR3 DNA reads TGTGCCACCAGCAGAGAGGGCTACGAGCAGTACTTC. Its translation: CATSREGYEQYF.

J is TRBJ1-6 and V is TRBV10-3; D unresolved. The CDR3 totals 13 residues. Per germline, CDR1 ENHRY and CDR2 SYGVKD. Trimming took 7 bases from V and 7 from J, leaving 11 bases between them. This chain's CDR3 is CAITPSGNSPLHF. The CDR3 DNA follows: TGTGCCATCACCCCGAGTGGGAATTCACCCCTCCACTTT.

The rearrangement uses TRBV7-3 and TRBJ1-4; TRBD1 might be the D (6 bases). The V gene lost 5 bases and the J gene lost 4 bases, with 11 bases spanning the gap. CDR3 length: 14 residues. The germline CDR1 and CDR2 sequences are SGHTA and FQGTGA. The CDR3, as DNA: TGTGCCAGCAGCCGGGGGGGCAGTAATGAAAAACTGTTTTTT. Translated, it gives CASSRGGSNEKLFF.

This clone was counted once. The V call is TRBV28, the J call TRBJ2-7; maybe TRBD1 (5 bases). Germline V gives CDR1 MDHEN, CDR2 SYDVKM. This CDR3 is 15 amino acids long. Trimming took 2 bases from V and 9 from J, leaving 20 bases between them. The CDR3 coding sequence is TGTGCCAGCAGTTTAGGCTGGGGCAGGGCGATGGTGCAGTACTTC. It specifies CASSLGWGRAMVQYF.

The J gene is TRBJ1-5, the V gene TRBV7-8, with no clear D. The CDR3 is made up of 16 amino acids. V dropped 0 bases and J dropped 4 bases, with 13 bases sitting between them. Germline assignment: CDR1 SGHVS and CDR2 FQNEAQ. The CDR3 sequence is CASSLALAASNQPQHF. The CDR3 bases are TGTGCCAGCAGCTTAGCGCTGGCAGCTAGTAATCAGCCCCAGCATTTT.

CDR3: CASSQLTIGLAGVSKYF. In DNA, the CDR3 is TGTGCCAGCAGTCAACTCACGATTGGACTAGCGGGAGTTTCAAAGTATTTT. This sequence joins TRBV6-2 or TRBV6-3 and TRBJ2-3; 13 nucleotides line up with TRBD2. The CDR3 has 17 residues. The V gene end was trimmed by 5 bases and the J gene end by 13 bases; junction bases not matched to a gene: 18. CDR1 MNHEY and CDR2 SVGEGT come from the germline V gene.

The rearrangement uses TRBV19 and TRBJ2-2; 7 bases fit TRBD1. Per germline, CDR1 LNHDA and CDR2 SQIVND (reference sequence). J lost 7 bases, V lost 3 bases, and 2 bases had no gene match. The length of the CDR3 is 13 residues. The CDR3 DNA is TGTGCCAGTAGTATCTGGGACAGCGGGGAGCTGTTTTTT. Its protein is CASSIWDSGELFF. The full variable domain, completed using reference TRBV19 and TRBJ2-2, is DGGITQSPKYLFRKEGQNVTLSCEQNLNHDAMYWYRQDPGQGLRLIYYSQIVNDFQKGDIAEGYSVSREKKESFPLTVTSAQKNPTAFYLCASSIWDSGELFFGEGSRLTVL.

V and J are TRBV19 and TRBJ2-2; D is ambiguous. The germline CDR1 and CDR2 sequences are LNHDA and SQIVND (reference sequence). This CDR3 comprises 15 residues. Trimming shortened V by 6 bases and J by 0 bases, and 11 bases separated the two germline ends. The CDR3 nucleotides read TGTGCCAGTAGAGAAGGCCCAACGAACACCGGGGAGCTGTTTTTT. Its protein product is CASREGPTNTGELFF. The whole variable domain, filled in from reference TRBV19 and TRBJ2-2, reads DGGITQSPKYLFRKEGQNVTLSCEQNLNHDAMYWYRQDPGQGLRLIYYSQIVNDFQKGDIAEGYSVSREKKESFPLTVTSAQKNPTAFYLCASREGPTNTGELFFGEGSRLTVL.